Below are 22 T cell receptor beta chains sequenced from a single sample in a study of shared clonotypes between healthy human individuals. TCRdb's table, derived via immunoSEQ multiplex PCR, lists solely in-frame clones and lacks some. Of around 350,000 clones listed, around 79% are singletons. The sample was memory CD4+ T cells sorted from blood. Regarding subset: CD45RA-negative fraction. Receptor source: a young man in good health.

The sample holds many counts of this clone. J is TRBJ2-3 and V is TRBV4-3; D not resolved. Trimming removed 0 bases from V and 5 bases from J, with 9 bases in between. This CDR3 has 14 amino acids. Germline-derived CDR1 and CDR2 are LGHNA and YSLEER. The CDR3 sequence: CASSQDSMIDTQYF. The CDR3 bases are TGCGCCAGCAGCCAAGATTCCATGATAGATACGCAGTATTTT.

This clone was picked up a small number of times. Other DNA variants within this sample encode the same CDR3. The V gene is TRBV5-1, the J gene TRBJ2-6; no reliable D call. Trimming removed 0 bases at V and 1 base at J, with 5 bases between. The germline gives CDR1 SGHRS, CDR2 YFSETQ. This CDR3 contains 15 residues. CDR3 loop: CASSLEGSGANVLTF. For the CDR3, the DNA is TGCGCCAGCAGCTTGGAAGGATCTGGGGCCAACGTCCTGACTTTC.

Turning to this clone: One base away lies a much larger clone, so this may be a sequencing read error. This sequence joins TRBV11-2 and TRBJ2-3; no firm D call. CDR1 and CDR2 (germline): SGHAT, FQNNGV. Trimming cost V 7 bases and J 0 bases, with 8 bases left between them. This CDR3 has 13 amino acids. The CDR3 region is CASNRASTDTQYF. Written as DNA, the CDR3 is TGTGCCAGCAACCGGGCTAGCACAGATACGCAGTATTTT.

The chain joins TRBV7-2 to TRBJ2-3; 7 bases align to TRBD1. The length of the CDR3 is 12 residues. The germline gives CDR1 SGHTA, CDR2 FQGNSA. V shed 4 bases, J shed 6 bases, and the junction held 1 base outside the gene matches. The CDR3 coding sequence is TGTGCCAGCAGCTCGACAGGGGATACGCAGTATTTT. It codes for CASSSTGDTQYF.

Here the CDR3 reads CASSLLLGQGFPNEKLFF. In nucleotides, the CDR3 is TGTGCCAGCAGCTTGCTACTGGGACAGGGGTTCCCTAATGAAAAACTGTTTTTT. The chain combines TRBV5-5 with TRBJ1-4, with 10 bases aligning to TRBD1. From germline, CDR1 is SGHKS and CDR2 YYEKEE (reference sequence). This CDR3 is 18 amino acids long. With 1 base clipped from V and 3 bases from J, the junction kept 9 bases outside the gene matches.

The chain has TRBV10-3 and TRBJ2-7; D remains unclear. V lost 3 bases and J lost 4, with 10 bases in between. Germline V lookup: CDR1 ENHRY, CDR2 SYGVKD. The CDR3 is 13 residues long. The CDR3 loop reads CAISETDLYEQYF. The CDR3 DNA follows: TGTGCCATCAGTGAAACAGATCTATACGAGCAGTACTTC.

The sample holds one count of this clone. CDR3 in amino acids: CASSSWQGPKDIQYF. CDR3 nucleotide sequence: TGTGCCAGCAGCTCGTGGCAGGGCCCCAAGGACATTCAGTACTTC. V is TRBV5-5 and J is TRBJ2-4, with a tentative D call TRBD1 (5 bases). The CDR3 is made up of 15 amino acids. The V gene's germline CDR1 is SGHKS and CDR2 YYEKEE (reference sequence). V lost 3 bases and J 8 bases, leaving 18 bases between the germline ends.

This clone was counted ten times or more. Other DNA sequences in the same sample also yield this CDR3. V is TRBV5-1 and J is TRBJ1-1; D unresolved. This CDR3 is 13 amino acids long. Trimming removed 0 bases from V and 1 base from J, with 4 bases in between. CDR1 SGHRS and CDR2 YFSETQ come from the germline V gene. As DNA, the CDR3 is TGCGCCAGCAGCTTGGATCCGAACACTGAAGCTTTCTTT. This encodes CASSLDPNTEAFF.

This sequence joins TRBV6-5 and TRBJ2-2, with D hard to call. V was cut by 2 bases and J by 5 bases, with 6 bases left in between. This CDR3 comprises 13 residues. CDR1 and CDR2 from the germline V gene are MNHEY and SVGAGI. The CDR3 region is CASSYVPTGELFF. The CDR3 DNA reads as TGTGCCAGCAGTTACGTACCAACCGGGGAGCTGTTTTTT.

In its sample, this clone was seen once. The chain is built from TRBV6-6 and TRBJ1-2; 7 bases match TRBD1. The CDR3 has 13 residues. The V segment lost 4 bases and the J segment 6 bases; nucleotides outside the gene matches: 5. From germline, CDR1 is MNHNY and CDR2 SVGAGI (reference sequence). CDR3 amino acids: CASSLQGPDGYTF. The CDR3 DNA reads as TGTGCCAGCAGTTTACAGGGGCCAGATGGCTACACCTTC.

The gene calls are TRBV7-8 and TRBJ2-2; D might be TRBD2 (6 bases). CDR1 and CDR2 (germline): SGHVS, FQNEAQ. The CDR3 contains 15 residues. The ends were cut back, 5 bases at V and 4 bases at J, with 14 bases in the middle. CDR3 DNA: TGTGCCAGCAGCCCCCGGGACTGGCGCACCGGGGAGCTGTTTTTT. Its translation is CASSPRDWRTGELFF.

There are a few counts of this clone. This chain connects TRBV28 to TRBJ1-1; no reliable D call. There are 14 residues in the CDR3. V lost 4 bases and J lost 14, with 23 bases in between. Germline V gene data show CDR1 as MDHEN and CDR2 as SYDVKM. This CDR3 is CASSSTRHFGSTFF. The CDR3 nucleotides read TGTGCCAGCAGTTCAACGCGCCACTTCGGGAGCACCTTCTTT.

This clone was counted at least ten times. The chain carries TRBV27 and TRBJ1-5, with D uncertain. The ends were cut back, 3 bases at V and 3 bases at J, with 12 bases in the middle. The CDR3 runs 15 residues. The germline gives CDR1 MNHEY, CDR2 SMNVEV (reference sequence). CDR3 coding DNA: TGTGCCAGCAGTTTTGACGGACGGCCCAATCAGCCCCAGCATTTT. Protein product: CASSFDGRPNQPQHF.

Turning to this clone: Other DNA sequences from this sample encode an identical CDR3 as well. CDR3 protein: CSVADQETQYF. The CDR3 DNA reads TGCAGCGTTGCGGACCAAGAGACCCAGTACTTC. The chain has TRBV29-1 and TRBJ2-5, with D hard to call. This CDR3 has 11 amino acids. CDR1 SQVTM and CDR2 ANQGSEA come from the germline V gene. Trimming shortened V by 4 bases and J by 0 bases, and 3 bases separated the two germline ends.

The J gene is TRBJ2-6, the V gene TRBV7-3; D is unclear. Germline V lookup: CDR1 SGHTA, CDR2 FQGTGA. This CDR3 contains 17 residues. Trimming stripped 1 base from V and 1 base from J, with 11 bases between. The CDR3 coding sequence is TGTGCCAGCAGCTTAATTTCGGACGGTTCTGGGGCCAACGTCCTGACTTTC. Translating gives CASSLISDGSGANVLTF.

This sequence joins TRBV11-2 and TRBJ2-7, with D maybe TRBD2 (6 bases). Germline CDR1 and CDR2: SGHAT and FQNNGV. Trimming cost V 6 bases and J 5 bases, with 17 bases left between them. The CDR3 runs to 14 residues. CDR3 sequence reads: CASRSVRGTHEQYF. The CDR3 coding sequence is TGTGCCAGCAGATCGGTACGGGGGACCCACGAGCAGTACTTC. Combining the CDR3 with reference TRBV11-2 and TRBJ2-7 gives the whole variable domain EAGVAQSPRYKIIEKRQSVAFWCNPISGHATLYWYQQILGQGPKLLIQFQNNGVVDDSQLPKDRFSAERLKGVDSTLKIQPAKLEDSAVYLCASRSVRGTHEQYFGPGTRLTVT.

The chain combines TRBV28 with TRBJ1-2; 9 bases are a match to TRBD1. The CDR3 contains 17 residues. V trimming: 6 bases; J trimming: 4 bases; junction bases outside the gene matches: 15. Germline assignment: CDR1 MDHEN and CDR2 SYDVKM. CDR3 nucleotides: TGTGCCAGCAGCGGGCTGCGGGACAGGGTCGTTACCTATGGCTACACCTTC. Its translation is CASSGLRDRVVTYGYTF.

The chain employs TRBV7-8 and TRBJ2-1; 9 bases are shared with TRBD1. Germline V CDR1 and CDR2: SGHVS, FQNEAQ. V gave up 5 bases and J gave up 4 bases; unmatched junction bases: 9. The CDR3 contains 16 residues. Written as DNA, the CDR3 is TGTGCCAGCAGCAAAAGAGACAGGGGGGGTTACAATGAGCAGTTCTTC. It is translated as CASSKRDRGGYNEQFF.

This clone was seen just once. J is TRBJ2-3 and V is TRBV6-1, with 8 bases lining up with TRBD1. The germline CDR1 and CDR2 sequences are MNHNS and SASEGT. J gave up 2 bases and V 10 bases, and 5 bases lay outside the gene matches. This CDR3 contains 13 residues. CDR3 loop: CATDRGYTDTQYF. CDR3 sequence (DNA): TGTGCCACCGACAGGGGATACACAGATACGCAGTATTTT.

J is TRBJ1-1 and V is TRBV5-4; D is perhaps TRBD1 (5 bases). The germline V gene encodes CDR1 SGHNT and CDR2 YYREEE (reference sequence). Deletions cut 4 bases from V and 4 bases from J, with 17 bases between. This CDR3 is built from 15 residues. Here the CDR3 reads CASSTAQGFSTEAFF. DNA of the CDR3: TGTGCCAGCAGCACCGCCCAGGGTTTCAGCACTGAAGCTTTCTTT.

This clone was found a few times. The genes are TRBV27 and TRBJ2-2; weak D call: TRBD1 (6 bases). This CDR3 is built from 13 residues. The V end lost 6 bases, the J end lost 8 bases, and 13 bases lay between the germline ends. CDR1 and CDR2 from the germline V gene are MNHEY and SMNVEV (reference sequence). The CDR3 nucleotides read TGTGCCAGCAGAGGAAGGGGGAGAGGGGAGCTGTTTTTT. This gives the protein CASRGRGRGELFF.

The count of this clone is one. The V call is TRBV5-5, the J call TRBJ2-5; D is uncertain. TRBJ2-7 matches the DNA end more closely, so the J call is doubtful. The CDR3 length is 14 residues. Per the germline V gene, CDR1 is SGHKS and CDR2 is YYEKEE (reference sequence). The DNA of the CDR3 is TGTGCCAGCAGCTTGGGGGCAGACTCCTACGAGCAGTACTTC. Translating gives CASSLGADSYEQYF.